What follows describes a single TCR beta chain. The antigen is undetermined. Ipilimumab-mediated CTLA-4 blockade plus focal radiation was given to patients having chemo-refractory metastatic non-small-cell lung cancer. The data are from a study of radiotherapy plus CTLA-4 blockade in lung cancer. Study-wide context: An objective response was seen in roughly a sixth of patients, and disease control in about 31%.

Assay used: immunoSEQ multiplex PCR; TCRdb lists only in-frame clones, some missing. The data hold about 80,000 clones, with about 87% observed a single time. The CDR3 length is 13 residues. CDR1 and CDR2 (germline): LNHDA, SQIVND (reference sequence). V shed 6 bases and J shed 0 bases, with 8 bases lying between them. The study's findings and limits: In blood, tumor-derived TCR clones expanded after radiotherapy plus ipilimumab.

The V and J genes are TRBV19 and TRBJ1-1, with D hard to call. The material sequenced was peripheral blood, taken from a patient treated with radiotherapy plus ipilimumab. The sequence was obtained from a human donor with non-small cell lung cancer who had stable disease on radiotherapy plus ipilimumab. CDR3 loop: CASRAFMNTEAFF. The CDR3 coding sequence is TGTGCCAGTAGGGCATTTATGAACACTGAAGCTTTCTTT.